Each of the 23 T cell receptor beta chains below was sequenced from the same sample in a study of blood T cell repertoires in COVID-19 (TCRdb year 2020). The method was the immunoSEQ multiplex PCR assay. TCRdb took this table from immuneACCESS and kept in-frame rearrangements with V and J called. Such tables lack part of the clones; where checked against another copy, unresolved V genes explain under half of the gap, and the rest is unexplained. For this sample the table gives approximately 300,000 clones, of which 85% were detected only once. The top ten clones comprise under 2% of the sample. Input material: PBMCs or T cells enriched from blood (not recorded which). All receptors come from a woman between 25 and 40 years old who had been exposed to COVID-19.

The chain employs TRBV4-2 and TRBJ1-2; a weak D match, TRBD1 (5 bases). Germline lookup yields CDR1 LGHNA and CDR2 YNFKEQ. The CDR3 length is 15 residues. V shed 0 bases and J shed 4 bases, with 12 bases lying between them. This chain's CDR3 is CASSQETGTAYGYTF. DNA for the CDR3: TGTGCCAGCAGCCAAGAAACAGGCACAGCCTATGGCTACACCTTC.

The rearrangement joins TRBV7-9 to TRBJ1-6; D is ambiguous. V gave up 9 bases and J gave up 0 bases, with 9 bases separating them. In germline, CDR1 is SEHNR, CDR2 FQNEAQ (reference sequence). The CDR3 covers 14 residues. CDR3: CARFPSSYNSPLHF. The CDR3 DNA reads TGTGCCAGGTTTCCGAGCTCCTATAATTCACCCCTCCACTTT.

The J gene is TRBJ1-2, the V gene TRBV27; TRBD1 is a possible D gene (6 bases). This CDR3 spans 15 amino acids. From germline, CDR1 is MNHEY and CDR2 SMNVEV (reference sequence). V lost 6 bases, J lost 2 bases, and 16 bases lay in between. The CDR3 DNA follows: TGTGCCAGCAGACCTAGGACAGATACAAACTATGGCTACACCTTC. This encodes CASRPRTDTNYGYTF.

The chain employs TRBV4-1 and TRBJ1-3; D possibly corresponds to TRBD1 (5 bases). Per germline, CDR1 MGHRA and CDR2 YSYEKL. There are 18 residues in the CDR3. V was trimmed by 1 base and J by 1 base, leaving 17 bases between them. CDR3 loop: CASSQGRARQSSGNTIYF. CDR3 DNA: TGCGCCAGCAGCCAAGGTCGGGCCCGACAGTCTTCTGGAAACACCATATATTTT.

The chain is built from TRBV29-1 and TRBJ2-7; D is undetermined. CDR1 SQVTM and CDR2 ANQGSEA come from the germline V gene. This CDR3 has 11 amino acids. The ends were cut back, 4 bases at V and 3 bases at J, with 7 bases in the middle. CDR3 amino acids: CSVVTGYEQYF. CDR3 bases: TGCAGCGTTGTAACGGGCTACGAGCAGTACTTC.

The chain has TRBV5-4 and TRBJ1-2; 7 bases are a match to TRBD1. Germline CDR1 SGHNT, CDR2 YYREEE (reference sequence). The J segment lost 6 bases and the V segment lost 4 bases, leaving 15 bases of the junction unmatched. CDR3 length: 16 amino acids. The CDR3: CASSPTGQGVVHGYTF. CDR3 nucleotide sequence: TGTGCCAGCAGCCCAACAGGGCAGGGGGTGGTGCATGGCTACACCTTC.

This clone was counted only a few times. This chain links TRBV11-2 with TRBJ1-2; a weak D match, TRBD1 (5 bases). This CDR3 comprises 18 residues. V gave up 5 bases and J gave up 3 bases, with 25 bases separating them. Per the germline V gene, CDR1 is SGHAT and CDR2 is FQNNGV. The CDR3 region is CASSPFAGSLGVDYGYTF. The CDR3 DNA is TGTGCCAGCAGCCCGTTTGCGGGGTCTCTAGGGGTGGACTATGGCTACACCTTC. Drawing the rest from reference TRBV11-2 and TRBJ1-2, the complete variable domain is EAGVAQSPRYKIIEKRQSVAFWCNPISGHATLYWYQQILGQGPKLLIQFQNNGVVDDSQLPKDRFSAERLKGVDSTLKIQPAKLEDSAVYLCASSPFAGSLGVDYGYTFGSGTRLTVV.

This clone was observed a single time. The V call is TRBV5-1, the J call TRBJ2-5, with 9 bases matching TRBD2. The CDR3 length is 15 residues. V trimming: 0 bases; J trimming: 5 bases; junction bases outside the gene matches: 5. The V gene's germline CDR1 is SGHRS and CDR2 YFSETQ. CDR3 amino acids: CASSLVAGVRETQYF. As DNA, the CDR3 is TGCGCCAGCAGCTTGGTAGCGGGGGTCCGCGAGACCCAGTACTTC.

V usage is TRBV5-8 and J usage is TRBJ2-7; 11 bases map to TRBD1. Losses at the gene ends were 7 bases for V and 2 bases for J; bases not matched to a gene: 2. The CDR3 runs 13 residues. Germline V gene data show CDR1 as SGHTS and CDR2 as YDEGEE. As DNA, the CDR3 is TGTGCCAGCTCGGACAGGGGGCCCTACGAGCAGTACTTC. Translating it yields CASSDRGPYEQYF.

The DNA for the CDR3 is TGCGCCAGCCGTTCTGAGAGCCCCCTCAAGGATACGCAGTATTTT. Its translation is CASRSESPLKDTQYF. The chain couples TRBV23-1 to TRBJ2-3; no firm D call. TRBV23-1 is assigned to the ORF class and has an uncertain function. The CDR3 has 15 residues. Trimming removed 8 bases at V and 6 bases at J, with 21 bases between.

This rearrangement joins TRBV28 to TRBJ2-1; 7 nucleotides align to TRBD2. V gave up 5 bases and J gave up 3 bases; unmatched junction bases: 7. The germline CDR1 and CDR2 sequences are MDHEN and SYDVKM. The CDR3 has 15 residues. The chain's CDR3 is CASSVIGGGYNEQFF. CDR3 sequence (DNA): TGTGCCAGCAGTGTCATTGGGGGGGGCTACAATGAGCAGTTCTTC.

V is TRBV27 and J is TRBJ2-2; D call uncertain. The CDR3 contains 15 residues. Trimming removed 2 bases at V and 4 bases at J, with 11 bases between. The germline V gene has CDR1 MNHEY and CDR2 SMNVEV (reference sequence). The CDR3 protein is CASSLRLYGTGELFF. CDR3 DNA: TGTGCCAGCAGTTTACGTCTATACGGCACCGGGGAGCTGTTTTTT.

J is TRBJ1-1 and V is TRBV5-1, with TRBD1 as a possible D gene (5 bases). The germline V gene has CDR1 SGHRS and CDR2 YFSETQ. The CDR3 has 15 residues. The V gene lost 4 bases and the J gene lost 0 bases, with 13 bases spanning the gap. This CDR3 reads CASSLRGELNTEAFF. CDR3 bases: TGCGCCAGCAGCCTCCGGGGGGAACTGAACACTGAAGCTTTCTTT. Combining the CDR3 with reference TRBV5-1 and TRBJ1-1 gives the whole variable domain KAGVTQTPRYLIKTRGQQVTLSCSPISGHRSVSWYQQTPGQGLQFLFEYFSETQRNKGNFPGRFSGRQFSNSRSEMNVSTLELGDSALYLCASSLRGELNTEAFFGQGTRLTVV.

The V call is TRBV7-6, the J call TRBJ1-1, with no clear D. This CDR3 is built from 16 residues. V dropped 1 base and J dropped 0 bases, with 12 bases sitting between them. Germline-derived CDR1 and CDR2 are SGHVS and FNYEAQ. CDR3 coding DNA: TGTGCCAGCAGCTTAGGGGGAGGTTTCATGAACACTGAAGCTTTCTTT. It encodes CASSLGGGFMNTEAFF.

The rearrangement uses TRBV6-4 and TRBJ2-1; 8 positions match TRBD2. Germline assignment: CDR1 MRHNA and CDR2 SNTAGT. V was pared by 6 bases and J by 5 bases, with 9 bases of the junction left unmatched. The CDR3 loop spans 15 amino acids. The CDR3 coding sequence is TGTGCCAGCAGCCCGCAAGCGGGAGCCCACAATGAGCAGTTCTTC. Amino acids: CASSPQAGAHNEQFF.

The chain is built from TRBV28 and TRBJ2-1; TRBD1 matches 10 bases. V gave up 2 bases and J gave up 6 bases; unmatched junction bases: 4. The CDR3 totals 15 residues. The germline V gene has CDR1 MDHEN and CDR2 SYDVKM. The CDR3, as DNA: TGTGCCAGCAGTTTAGTTCGGACAGGGGGCAATGAGCAGTTCTTC. Amino acid sequence: CASSLVRTGGNEQFF. Full variable domain (rest looked up from reference TRBV28 and TRBJ2-1): DVKVTQSSRYLVKRTGEKVFLECVQDMDHENMFWYRQDPGLGLRLIYFSYDVKMKEKGDIPEGYSVSREKKERFSLILESASTNQTSMYLCASSLVRTGGNEQFFGPGTRLTVL.

The chain combines TRBV27 with TRBJ1-5, with D hard to call. The CDR3 sequence is 14 residues long. The V gene lost 4 bases and the J gene lost 1 base, with 8 bases spanning the gap. Germline V gene sequence: CDR1 MNHEY, CDR2 SMNVEV (reference sequence). Here the CDR3 reads CASSWSGSNQPQHF. The CDR3, as DNA: TGTGCCAGCAGTTGGTCGGGGAGCAATCAGCCCCAGCATTTT.

V gene TRBV5-1 combines with J gene TRBJ1-2, with a possible D match to TRBD1 (5 bases). The germline V gene encodes CDR1 SGHRS and CDR2 YFSETQ. The V and J ends lost 0 bases and 7 bases respectively, with 13 bases between them. CDR3 length equals 14 residues. CDR3 residues: CASSLEGARGGYTF. DNA for the CDR3: TGCGCCAGCAGCTTGGAAGGGGCGCGAGGTGGCTACACCTTC.

This clone was seen only once. This chain links TRBV28 with TRBJ1-2; tentatively, D is TRBD1 (6 bases). Germline loops: CDR1 MDHEN, CDR2 SYDVKM. Trimming removed 10 bases from V and 6 bases from J, with 18 bases in between. The CDR3 spans 13 residues. CDR3 protein: CANWDTKENGYTF. The CDR3 bases are TGTGCCAACTGGGACACGAAAGAGAATGGCTACACCTTC.

The V call is TRBV10-1, the J call TRBJ1-3, with D possibly TRBD1 on 5 matching bases. CDR1 WNHNN and CDR2 SYGVQD come from the germline V gene (reference sequence). This CDR3 region has 14 residues. Trimming pared 2 bases from V and 1 base from J, leaving 6 bases between. The CDR3 spells CASSERQSGNTIYF. The DNA for the CDR3 is TGCGCCAGCAGTGAGAGACAGTCTGGAAACACCATATATTTT.

The V gene is TRBV6-4, the J gene TRBJ1-2; 12 nucleotides align to TRBD1. The CDR3 runs to 14 residues. Germline V gene data show CDR1 as MRHNA and CDR2 as SNTAGT. J gave up 8 bases and V 6 bases, and 7 bases lay outside the gene matches. The CDR3 bases are TGTGCCAGCAGGCCGGGACAGGGGGCGCGGGGCTACACCTTC. The encoded protein is CASRPGQGARGYTF.

V gene TRBV28 combines with J gene TRBJ1-2, with 7 bases fitting TRBD1. The CDR3 totals 13 residues. Germline assignment: CDR1 MDHEN and CDR2 SYDVKM. V gave up 6 bases and J gave up 3 bases; unmatched junction bases: 4. The CDR3 DNA is TGTGCCAGCAGACAGGGGATTTACTATGGCTACACCTTC. This codes for CASRQGIYYGYTF.

The chain uses TRBV6-5 and TRBJ1-5; D uncertain. Trimming removed 8 bases from V and 10 bases from J, with 21 bases in between. Germline CDR1 reads MNHEY; CDR2 reads SVGAGI. The CDR3 sequence is 14 residues long. CDR3 DNA: TGTGCCAGCGGTCTAGAAGGATCCAGTCATCCCCAGCATTTT. This translates into CASGLEGSSHPQHF.